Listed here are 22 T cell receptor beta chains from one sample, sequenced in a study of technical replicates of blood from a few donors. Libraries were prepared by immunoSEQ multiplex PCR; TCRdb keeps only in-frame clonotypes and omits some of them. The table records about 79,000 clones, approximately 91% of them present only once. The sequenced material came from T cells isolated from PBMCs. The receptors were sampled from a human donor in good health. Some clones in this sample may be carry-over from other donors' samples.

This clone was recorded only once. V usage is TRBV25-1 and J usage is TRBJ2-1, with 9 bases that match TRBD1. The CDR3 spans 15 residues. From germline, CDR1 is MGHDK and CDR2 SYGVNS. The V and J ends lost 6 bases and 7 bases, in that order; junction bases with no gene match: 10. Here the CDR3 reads CASRGYRGRRNEQFF. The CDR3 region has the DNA TGTGCCAGCAGGGGATACAGGGGGCGCAGGAATGAGCAGTTCTTC.

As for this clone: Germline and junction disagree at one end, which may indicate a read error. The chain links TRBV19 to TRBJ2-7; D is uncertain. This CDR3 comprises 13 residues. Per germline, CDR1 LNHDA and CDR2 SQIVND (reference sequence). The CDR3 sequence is CASSLDPAYEQYF. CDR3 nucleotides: TGTGCCAGTAGTCTAGACCCAGCCTACGAGCAGTACTTC.

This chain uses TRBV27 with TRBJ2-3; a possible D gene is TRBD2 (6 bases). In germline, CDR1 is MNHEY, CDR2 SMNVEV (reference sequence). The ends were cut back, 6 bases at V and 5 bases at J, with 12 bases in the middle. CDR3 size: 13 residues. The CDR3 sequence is CASRPSDRDTQYF. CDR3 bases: TGTGCCAGCAGACCTAGCGACAGAGATACGCAGTATTTT.

Here the CDR3 DNA reads TGTGCCAGCAGTTCCTCTTGGGACACCTACAAAAACATTCAGTACTTC. Protein: CASSSSWDTYKNIQYF. The chain uses TRBV27 and TRBJ2-4; a weak D match, TRBD1 (6 bases). The CDR3 is 16 amino acids. V was clipped by 4 bases and J by 3 bases, with 16 bases between them. CDR1 is MNHEY, CDR2 SMNVEV, per germline (reference sequence).

The DNA for the CDR3 is TGTGCCAGCAGCTTTCCGGGACAGGGGGCTGGGGGCTACACCTTC. Translating gives CASSFPGQGAGGYTF. This rearrangement joins TRBV5-6 to TRBJ1-2; 12 positions agree with TRBD1. This CDR3 comprises 15 residues. V was clipped by 2 bases and J by 8 bases; unmatched bases: 7. Germline loops: CDR1 SGHDT, CDR2 YYEEEE.

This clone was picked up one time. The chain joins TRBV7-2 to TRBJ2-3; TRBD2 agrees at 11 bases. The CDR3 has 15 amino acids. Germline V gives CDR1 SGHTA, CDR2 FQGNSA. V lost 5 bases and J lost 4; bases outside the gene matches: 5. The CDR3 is CASSELAGESDTQYF. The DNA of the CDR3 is TGTGCCAGCAGCGAACTAGCGGGAGAATCAGATACGCAGTATTTT.

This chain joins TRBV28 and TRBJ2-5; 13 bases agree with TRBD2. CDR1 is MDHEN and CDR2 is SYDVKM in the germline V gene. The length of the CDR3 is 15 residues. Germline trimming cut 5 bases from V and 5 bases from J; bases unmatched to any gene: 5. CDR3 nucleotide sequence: TGTGCCAGCAGTACAACTAGCGGGAGGGCGGAGACCCAGTACTTC. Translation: CASSTTSGRAETQYF.

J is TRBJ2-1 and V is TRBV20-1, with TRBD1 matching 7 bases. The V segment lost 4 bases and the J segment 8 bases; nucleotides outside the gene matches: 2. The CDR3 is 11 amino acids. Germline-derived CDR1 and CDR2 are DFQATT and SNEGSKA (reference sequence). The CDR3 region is CSANTGDEQFF. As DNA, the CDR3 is TGCAGTGCTAATACAGGGGATGAGCAGTTCTTC.

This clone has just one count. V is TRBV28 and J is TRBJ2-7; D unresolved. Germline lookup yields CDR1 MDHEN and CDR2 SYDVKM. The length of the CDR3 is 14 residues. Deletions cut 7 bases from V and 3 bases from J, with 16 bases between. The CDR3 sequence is CASTVSPPIYEQYF. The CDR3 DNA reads TGTGCCAGCACGGTCTCACCCCCAATCTACGAGCAGTACTTC.

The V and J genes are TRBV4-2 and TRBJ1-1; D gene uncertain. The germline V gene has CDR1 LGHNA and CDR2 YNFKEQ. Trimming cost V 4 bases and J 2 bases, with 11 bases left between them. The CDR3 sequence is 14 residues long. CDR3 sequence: CASSLKAGNTEAFF. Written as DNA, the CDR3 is TGTGCCAGCAGCCTGAAAGCGGGAAACACTGAAGCTTTCTTT.

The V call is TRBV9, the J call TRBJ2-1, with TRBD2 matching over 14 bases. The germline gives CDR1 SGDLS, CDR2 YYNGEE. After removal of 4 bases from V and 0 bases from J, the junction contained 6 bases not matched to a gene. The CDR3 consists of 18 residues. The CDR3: CASSSLGTSGSSYNEQFF. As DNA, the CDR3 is TGTGCCAGCAGCTCCCTCGGGACTAGCGGGAGCTCCTACAATGAGCAGTTCTTC.

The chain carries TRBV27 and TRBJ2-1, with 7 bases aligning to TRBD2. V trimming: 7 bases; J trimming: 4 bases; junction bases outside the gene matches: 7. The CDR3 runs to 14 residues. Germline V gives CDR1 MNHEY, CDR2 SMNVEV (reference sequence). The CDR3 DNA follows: TGTGCCAGCACCGGGACTACTGCATACAATGAGCAGTTCTTC. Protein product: CASTGTTAYNEQFF.

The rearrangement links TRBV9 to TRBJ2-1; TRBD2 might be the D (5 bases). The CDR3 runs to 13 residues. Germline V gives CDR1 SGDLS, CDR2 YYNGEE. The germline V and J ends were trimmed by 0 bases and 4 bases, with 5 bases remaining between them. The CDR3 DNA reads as TGTGCCAGCAGCGTAGCGGGGTACAATGAGCAGTTCTTC. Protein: CASSVAGYNEQFF.

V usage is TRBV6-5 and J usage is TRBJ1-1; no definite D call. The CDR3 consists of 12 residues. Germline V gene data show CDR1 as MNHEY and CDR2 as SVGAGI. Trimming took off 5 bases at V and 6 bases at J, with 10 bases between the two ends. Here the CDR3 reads CASSPTTAEAFF. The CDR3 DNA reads TGTGCCAGCAGTCCGACTACGGCTGAAGCTTTCTTT.

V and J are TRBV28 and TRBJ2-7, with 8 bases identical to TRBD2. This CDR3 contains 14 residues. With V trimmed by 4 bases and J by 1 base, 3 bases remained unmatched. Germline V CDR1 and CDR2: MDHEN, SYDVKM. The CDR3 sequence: CASSSGGGSYEQYF. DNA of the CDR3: TGTGCCAGCAGTTCGGGAGGGGGATCCTACGAGCAGTACTTC.

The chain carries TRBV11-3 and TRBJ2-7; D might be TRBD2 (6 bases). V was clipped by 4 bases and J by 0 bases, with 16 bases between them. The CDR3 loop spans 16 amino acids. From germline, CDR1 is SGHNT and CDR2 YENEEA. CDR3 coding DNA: TGTGCCAGCAGCTCTCCTGTGGAGGGTAGCTCCTACGAGCAGTACTTC. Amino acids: CASSSPVEGSSYEQYF.

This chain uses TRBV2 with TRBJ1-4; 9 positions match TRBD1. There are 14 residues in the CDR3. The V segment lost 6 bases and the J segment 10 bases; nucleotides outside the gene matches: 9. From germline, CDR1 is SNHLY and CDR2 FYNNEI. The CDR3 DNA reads TGTGCCAGCAGCACCGGGACAGGGCAGGGAAAACTGTTTTTT. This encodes CASSTGTGQGKLFF.

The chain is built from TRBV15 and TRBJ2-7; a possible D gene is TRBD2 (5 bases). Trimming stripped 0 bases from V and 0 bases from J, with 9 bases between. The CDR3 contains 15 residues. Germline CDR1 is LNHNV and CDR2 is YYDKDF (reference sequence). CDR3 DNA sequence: TGTGCCACCAGCAGAGATCCGGGATCCTCCTACGAGCAGTACTTC. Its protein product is CATSRDPGSSYEQYF.

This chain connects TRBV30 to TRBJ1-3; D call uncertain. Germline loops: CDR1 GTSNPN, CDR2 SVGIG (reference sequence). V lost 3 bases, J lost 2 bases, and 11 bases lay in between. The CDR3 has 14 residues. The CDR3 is CAWSLVITGNTIYF. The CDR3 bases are TGTGCCTGGAGCTTAGTTATAACTGGAAACACCATATATTTT.

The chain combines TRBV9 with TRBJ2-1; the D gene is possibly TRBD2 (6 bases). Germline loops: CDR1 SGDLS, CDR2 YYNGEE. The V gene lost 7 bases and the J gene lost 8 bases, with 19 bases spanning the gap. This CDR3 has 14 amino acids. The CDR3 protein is CASAEREFFDEQFF. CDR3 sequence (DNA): TGTGCCAGCGCCGAACGGGAGTTCTTCGATGAGCAGTTCTTC.

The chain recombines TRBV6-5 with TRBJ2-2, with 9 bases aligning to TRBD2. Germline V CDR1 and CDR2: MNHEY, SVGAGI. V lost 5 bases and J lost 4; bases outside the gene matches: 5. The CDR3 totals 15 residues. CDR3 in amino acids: CASSLAGPFTGELFF. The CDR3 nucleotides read TGTGCCAGCAGTCTAGCGGGACCATTCACCGGGGAGCTGTTTTTT.

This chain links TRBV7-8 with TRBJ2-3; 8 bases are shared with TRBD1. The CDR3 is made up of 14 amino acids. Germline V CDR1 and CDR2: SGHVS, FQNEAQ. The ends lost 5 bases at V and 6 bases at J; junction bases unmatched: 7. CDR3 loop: CASSPGQVDDTQYF. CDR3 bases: TGTGCCAGCAGCCCGGGACAGGTTGACGATACGCAGTATTTT.